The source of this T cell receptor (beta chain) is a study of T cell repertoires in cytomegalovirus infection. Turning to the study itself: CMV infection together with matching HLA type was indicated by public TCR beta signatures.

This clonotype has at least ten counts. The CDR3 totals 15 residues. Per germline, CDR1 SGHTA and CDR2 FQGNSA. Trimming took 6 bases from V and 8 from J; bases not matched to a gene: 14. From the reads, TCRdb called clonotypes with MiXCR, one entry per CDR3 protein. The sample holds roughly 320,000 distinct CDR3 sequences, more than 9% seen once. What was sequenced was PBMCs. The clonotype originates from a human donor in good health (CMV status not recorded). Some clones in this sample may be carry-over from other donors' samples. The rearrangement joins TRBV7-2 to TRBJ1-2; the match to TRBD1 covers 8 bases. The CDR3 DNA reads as TGTGCCAGCAGGGGACTCGCAACAGGGGGGGACGGCTACACCTTC. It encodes CASRGLATGGDGYTF.